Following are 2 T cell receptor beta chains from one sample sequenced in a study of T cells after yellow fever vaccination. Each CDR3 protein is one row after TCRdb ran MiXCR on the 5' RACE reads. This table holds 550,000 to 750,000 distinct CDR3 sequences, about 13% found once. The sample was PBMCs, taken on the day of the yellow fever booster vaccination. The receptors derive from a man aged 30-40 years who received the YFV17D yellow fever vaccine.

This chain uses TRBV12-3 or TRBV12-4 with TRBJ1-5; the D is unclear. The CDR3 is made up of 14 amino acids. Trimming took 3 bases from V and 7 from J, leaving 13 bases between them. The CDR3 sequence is CASSFWMIGQPQHF. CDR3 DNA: TGTGCCAGCAGTTTTTGGATGATCGGGCAGCCCCAGCATTTT.

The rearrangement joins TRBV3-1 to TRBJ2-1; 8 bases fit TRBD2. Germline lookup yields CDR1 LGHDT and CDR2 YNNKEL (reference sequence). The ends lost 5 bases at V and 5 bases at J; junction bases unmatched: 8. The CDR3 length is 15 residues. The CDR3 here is CASSVSGRENNEQFF. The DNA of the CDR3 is TGTGCCAGCAGCGTAAGCGGGAGAGAAAACAATGAGCAGTTCTTC.